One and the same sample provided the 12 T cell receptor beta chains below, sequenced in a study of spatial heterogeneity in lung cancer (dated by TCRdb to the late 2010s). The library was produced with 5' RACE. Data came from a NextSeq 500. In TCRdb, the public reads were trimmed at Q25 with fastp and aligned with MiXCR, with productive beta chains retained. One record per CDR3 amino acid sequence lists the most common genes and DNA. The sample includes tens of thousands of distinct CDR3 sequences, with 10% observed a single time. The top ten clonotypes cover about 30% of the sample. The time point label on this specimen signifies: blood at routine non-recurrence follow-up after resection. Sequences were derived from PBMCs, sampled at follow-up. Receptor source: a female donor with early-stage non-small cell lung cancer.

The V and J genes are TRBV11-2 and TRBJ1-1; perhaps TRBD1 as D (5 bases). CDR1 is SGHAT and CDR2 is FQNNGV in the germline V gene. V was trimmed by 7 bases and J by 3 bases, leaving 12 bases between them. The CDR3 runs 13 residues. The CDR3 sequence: CASTTSGDTEAFF. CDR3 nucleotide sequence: TGTGCCAGCACCACTTCGGGGGACACTGAAGCTTTCTTT.

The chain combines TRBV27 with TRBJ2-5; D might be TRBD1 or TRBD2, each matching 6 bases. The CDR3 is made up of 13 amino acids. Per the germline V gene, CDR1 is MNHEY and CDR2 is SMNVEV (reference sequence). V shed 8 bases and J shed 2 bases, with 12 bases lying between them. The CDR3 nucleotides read TGTGCCAGCGGACTAAGGGGGCAAGAGACCCAGTACTTC. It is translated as CASGLRGQETQYF.

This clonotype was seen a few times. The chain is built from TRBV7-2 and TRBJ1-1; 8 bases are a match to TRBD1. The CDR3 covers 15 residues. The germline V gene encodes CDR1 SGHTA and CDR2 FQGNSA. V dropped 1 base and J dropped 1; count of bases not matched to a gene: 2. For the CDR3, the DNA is TGTGCCAGCAGCTTAGGGACAGGGACGAACACTGAAGCTTTCTTT. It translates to CASSLGTGTNTEAFF.

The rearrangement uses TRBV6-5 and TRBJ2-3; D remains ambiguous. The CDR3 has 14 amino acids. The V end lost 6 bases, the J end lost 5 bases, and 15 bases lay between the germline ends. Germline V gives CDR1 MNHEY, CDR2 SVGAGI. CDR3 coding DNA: TGTGCCAGCAGCCCGTATATAAGGGAAGATACGCAGTATTTT. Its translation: CASSPYIREDTQYF.

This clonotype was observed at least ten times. CDR3 in amino acids: CASSFLRDQPQHF. The DNA for the CDR3 is TGTGCCAGCAGCTTCTTACGGGATCAGCCCCAGCATTTT. The chain employs TRBV7-9 and TRBJ1-5, with D unclear. V lost 3 bases and J 5 bases, leaving 8 bases between the germline ends. Germline V gene sequence: CDR1 SEHNR, CDR2 FQNEAQ (reference sequence). This CDR3 contains 13 residues.

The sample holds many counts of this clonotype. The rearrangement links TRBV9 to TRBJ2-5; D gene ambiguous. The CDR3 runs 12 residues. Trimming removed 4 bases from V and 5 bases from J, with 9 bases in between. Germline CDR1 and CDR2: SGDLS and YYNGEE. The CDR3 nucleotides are TGTGCCAGCAGCTTCAACGGGGAGACCCAGTACTTC. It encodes CASSFNGETQYF.

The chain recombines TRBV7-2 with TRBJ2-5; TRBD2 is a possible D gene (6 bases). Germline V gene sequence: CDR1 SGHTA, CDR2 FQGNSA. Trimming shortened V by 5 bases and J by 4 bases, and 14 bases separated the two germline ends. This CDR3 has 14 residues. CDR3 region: CASSLSWGGETQYF. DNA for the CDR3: TGTGCCAGCAGCCTCTCGTGGGGAGGAGAGACCCAGTACTTC.

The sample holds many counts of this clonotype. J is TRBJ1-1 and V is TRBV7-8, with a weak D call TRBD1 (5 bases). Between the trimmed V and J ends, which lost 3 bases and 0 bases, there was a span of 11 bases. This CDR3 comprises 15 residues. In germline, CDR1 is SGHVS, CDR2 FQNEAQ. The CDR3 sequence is CASSFGDGLNTEAFF. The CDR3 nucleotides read TGTGCCAGCAGCTTCGGGGACGGATTGAACACTGAAGCTTTCTTT.

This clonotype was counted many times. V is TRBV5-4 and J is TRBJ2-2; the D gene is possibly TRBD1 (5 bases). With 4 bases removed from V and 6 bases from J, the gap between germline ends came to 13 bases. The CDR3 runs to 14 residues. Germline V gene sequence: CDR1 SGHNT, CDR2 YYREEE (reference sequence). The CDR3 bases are TGTGCCAGCAGCGAAATAGGGGTGGCCGGGGAGCTGTTTTTT. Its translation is CASSEIGVAGELFF. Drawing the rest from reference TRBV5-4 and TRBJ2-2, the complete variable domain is ETGVTQSPTHLIKTRGQQVTLRCSSQSGHNTVSWYQQALGQGPQFIFQYYREEENGRGNFPPRFSGLQFPNYSSELNVNALELDDSALYLCASSEIGVAGELFFGEGSRLTVL.

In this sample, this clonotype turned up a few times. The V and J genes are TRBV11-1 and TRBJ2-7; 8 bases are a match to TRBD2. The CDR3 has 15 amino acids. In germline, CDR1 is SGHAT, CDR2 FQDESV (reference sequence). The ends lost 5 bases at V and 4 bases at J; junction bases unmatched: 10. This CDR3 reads CASSHRGSGGYEQYF. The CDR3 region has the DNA TGTGCCAGCAGCCACCGGGGGAGCGGGGGTTACGAGCAGTACTTC.

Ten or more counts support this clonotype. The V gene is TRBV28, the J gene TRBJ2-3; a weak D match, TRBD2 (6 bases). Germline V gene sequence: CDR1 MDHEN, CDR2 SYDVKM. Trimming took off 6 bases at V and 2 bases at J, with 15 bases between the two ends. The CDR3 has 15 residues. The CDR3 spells CASRSRDSYTDTQYF. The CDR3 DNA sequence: TGTGCCAGCAGATCCCGGGACTCATACACAGATACGCAGTATTTT.

The CDR3 region has the DNA TGCAGTGCTCTCCGACCAGCGGGGGGCAATCAAGAGACCCAGTACTTC. Amino acids: CSALRPAGGNQETQYF. The chain joins TRBV20-1 to TRBJ2-5; 9 nucleotides align to TRBD2. The CDR3 is made up of 16 amino acids. V dropped 5 bases and J dropped 2; count of bases not matched to a gene: 12. The V gene's germline CDR1 is DFQATT and CDR2 SNEGSKA (reference sequence).